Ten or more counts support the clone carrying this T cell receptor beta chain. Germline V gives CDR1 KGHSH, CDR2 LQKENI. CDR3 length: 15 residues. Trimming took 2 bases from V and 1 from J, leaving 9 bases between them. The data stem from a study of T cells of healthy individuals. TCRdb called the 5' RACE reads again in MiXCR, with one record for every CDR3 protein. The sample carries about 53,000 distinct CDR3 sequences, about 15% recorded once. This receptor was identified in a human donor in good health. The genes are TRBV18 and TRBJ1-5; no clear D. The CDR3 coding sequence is TGTGCCAGCTCACCAAGACGGGGAAGCAATCAGCCCCAGCATTTT. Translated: CASSPRRGSNQPQHF.